Presented here are 23 T cell receptor beta chains from one specimen sequenced in a study of blood T cells in healthy people across ages. A sample-barcoded 5' primer and a J-beta primer mix were used in a second PCR of roughly 7 to 11 cycles. Using its own MiXCR run on the 5' RACE reads, TCRdb lists one record per CDR3 protein. The repertoire holds 700,000 to 950,000 distinct CDR3 sequences, with around 40% as singletons. The sequenced material came from blood. These receptors all stem from a woman aged 55-70 years in good health.

The V gene is TRBV6-6, the J gene TRBJ2-2; 9 bases are a match to TRBD1. With V trimmed by 7 bases and J by 7 bases, 16 bases remained unmatched. Germline lookup yields CDR1 MNHNY and CDR2 SVGAGI (reference sequence). The length of the CDR3 is 17 residues. For the CDR3, the DNA is TGTGCCAGCATCCAAGGGGGACAGGGATCGTCAGACGGGGAGCTGTTTTTT. This sequence encodes CASIQGGQGSSDGELFF.

This clonotype was counted between two and nine times. The chain joins TRBV9 to TRBJ1-2; D may be TRBD1 (6 bases). The CDR3 spans 14 residues. Germline loops: CDR1 SGDLS, CDR2 YYNGEE. Trimming cost V 3 bases and J 0 bases, with 9 bases left between them. The CDR3 nucleotides read TGTGCCAGCAGCGAACGGACAGCTAACTATGGCTACACCTTC. This encodes CASSERTANYGYTF. The full variable domain, completed using reference TRBV9 and TRBJ1-2, is DSGVTQTPKHLITATGQRVTLRCSPRSGDLSVYWYQQSLDQGLQFLIQYYNGEERAKGNILERFSAQQFPDLHSELNLSSLELGDSALYFCASSERTANYGYTFGSGTRLTVV.

This clonotype appeared many times. The J gene is TRBJ2-3, the V gene TRBV4-1; D might be TRBD2 (5 bases). This CDR3 is built from 17 residues. V was shortened by 3 bases and J by 1 base, with 17 bases between the two germline ends. Germline V lookup: CDR1 MGHRA, CDR2 YSYEKL. As DNA, the CDR3 is TGCGCCAGCAGCCACTTAAGAAACAGCGGAGGCACAGATACGCAGTATTTT. The encoded protein is CASSHLRNSGGTDTQYF.

In this sample, this clonotype turned up a few times. The junction and the germline gene differ at one end; a read error may be behind it. V usage is TRBV7-2 and J usage is TRBJ2-3; TRBD2 matches 8 bases. Germline V gives CDR1 SGHTA, CDR2 FQGNSA. The CDR3 contains 16 residues. CDR3 amino acids: CAGSLFGTGGTDTQYF. The CDR3 DNA reads TGTGCCGGCAGCTTATTCGGCACGGGGGGGACAGATACGCAGTATTTT.

A word on this clonotype: This may be a read error: a much more frequent sequence differs by one nucleotide. The chain is built from TRBV29-1 and TRBJ1-2; perhaps TRBD1 as D (5 bases). The CDR3 extends over 13 amino acids. Germline V gene data show CDR1 as SQVTM and CDR2 as ANQGSEA. The V end lost 2 bases, the J end lost 6 bases, and 13 bases lay between the germline ends. The CDR3 DNA is TGCAGCGTTGAAAACCGGGGGGGGGATGGCTACACCTTC. It yields the protein CSVENRGGDGYTF.

This clonotype was picked up a small number of times. This sequence joins TRBV6-2 or TRBV6-3 and TRBJ2-7, with D perhaps matching TRBD2 (6 bases). V was clipped by 4 bases and J by 3 bases, with 16 bases between them. The germline CDR1 and CDR2 sequences are MNHEY and SVGEGT. The length of the CDR3 is 15 residues. This CDR3 reads CASSSLSGVDYEQYF. The CDR3, as DNA: TGTGCCAGCAGTTCTCTTTCGGGAGTCGACTACGAGCAGTACTTC.

This clonotype was found many times. The V gene is TRBV5-6, the J gene TRBJ2-1; D perhaps matches TRBD2 (6 bases). Trimming took off 0 bases at V and 1 base at J, with 11 bases between the two ends. The length of the CDR3 is 16 residues. Germline CDR1 is SGHDT and CDR2 is YYEEEE. The CDR3 DNA follows: TGTGCCAGCAGCTTGGTGTCTCGGGAGTCCTACAATGAGCAGTTCTTC. Encoded protein: CASSLVSRESYNEQFF.

The chain recombines TRBV27 with TRBJ1-2, with 10 positions matching TRBD1. Germline trimming cut 5 bases from V and 5 bases from J; bases unmatched to any gene: 8. There are 15 residues in the CDR3. Germline V lookup: CDR1 MNHEY, CDR2 SMNVEV (reference sequence). The CDR3 DNA is TGTGCCAGCAGTCAGCGACAGGGGGCTTGGTATGGCTACACCTTC. This sequence encodes CASSQRQGAWYGYTF.

Of note for this clonotype: At one of its ends the junction is not consistent with the germline gene, which may arise from a read error. This chain connects TRBV20-1 to TRBJ2-7; D uncertain. The CDR3 extends over 13 amino acids. The V gene's germline CDR1 is DFQATT and CDR2 SNEGSKA (reference sequence). CDR3 in amino acids: CGACGPSFPEQYF. CDR3 in DNA: TGCGGTGCTTGCGGACCTTCGTTCCCCGAGCAGTACTTC.

There are a few counts of this clonotype. The chain joins TRBV20-1 to TRBJ2-7, with TRBD2 identical over 14 bases. The CDR3 contains 14 residues. With 7 bases clipped from V and 7 bases from J, the junction kept 9 bases outside the gene matches. Looked up from germline, CDR1 is DFQATT and CDR2 is SNEGSKA (reference sequence). Here the CDR3 DNA reads TGCAGTGGGGAGGGGACTAGCGGGAGTCGGGAGCAGTACTTC. As protein: CSGEGTSGSREQYF.

V is TRBV7-2 and J is TRBJ2-7; 8 nucleotides match TRBD2. The CDR3 totals 16 residues. Germline values: CDR1 SGHTA, CDR2 FQGNSA. V lost 5 bases and J lost 4; bases outside the gene matches: 13. The DNA of the CDR3 is TGTGCCAGCAGCCAGGGGCCGGGAGGGCCAAGGTACGAGCAGTACTTC. This gives the protein CASSQGPGGPRYEQYF.

This rearrangement joins TRBV6-5 to TRBJ1-2, with 7 positions matching TRBD1. V lost 2 bases to trimming and J lost 8 bases; unmatched junction nucleotides: 8. The CDR3 spans 14 residues. Looked up from germline, CDR1 is MNHEY and CDR2 is SVGAGI. CDR3 nucleotides: TGTGCCAGCAGTTACCGTCGGACAGGCCGGGGCTACACCTTC. As protein: CASSYRRTGRGYTF.

V is TRBV29-1 and J is TRBJ1-5, with 7 positions matching TRBD1. Germline CDR1 is SQVTM and CDR2 is ANQGSEA. The CDR3 is 17 amino acids. V lost 3 bases, J lost 0 bases, and 11 bases stayed unmatched. Here the CDR3 reads CSVDSQGGRYSNQPQHF. For the CDR3, the DNA is TGCAGCGTTGACTCTCAGGGGGGAAGATATAGCAATCAGCCCCAGCATTTT.

The gene calls are TRBV3-1 and TRBJ2-1; D might be TRBD2 (6 bases). V lost 4 bases to trimming and J lost 0 bases, with 16 bases between them. Germline values: CDR1 LGHDT, CDR2 YNNKEL (reference sequence). The CDR3 sequence is 17 residues long. CDR3 nucleotide sequence: TGTGCCAGCAGCCGAGACCCGGGACTCAGCTCCTACAATGAGCAGTTCTTC. This gives the protein CASSRDPGLSSYNEQFF.

A few counts support this clonotype. V usage is TRBV7-3 and J usage is TRBJ2-5; 12 nucleotides agree with TRBD2. Germline V gene sequence: CDR1 SGHTA, CDR2 FQGTGA. J was trimmed by 4 bases and V by 5 bases; bases with no gene match: 8. CDR3 size: 16 residues. The CDR3 DNA reads TGTGCCAGCAGCGAAACAGGACTAGCGGGAACAGAGACCCAGTACTTC. It specifies CASSETGLAGTETQYF.

CDR3 sequence (DNA): TGTGCCAGCGGCTCCGGGAGCTACAATGAGCAGTTCTTC. As protein: CASGSGSYNEQFF. This chain uses TRBV11-1 with TRBJ2-1; possibly TRBD2 for D (6 bases). Germline-derived CDR1 and CDR2 are SGHAT and FQDESV (reference sequence). The CDR3 runs to 13 residues. Trimming shortened V by 8 bases and J by 3 bases, and 11 bases separated the two germline ends.

This sequence joins TRBV10-1 and TRBJ2-1; 10 nucleotides line up with TRBD2. CDR1 is WNHNN, CDR2 SYGVQD, per germline (reference sequence). The CDR3 has 15 amino acids. The ends lost 3 bases at V and 2 bases at J; junction bases unmatched: 1. CDR3 in amino acids: CASSESGGAYNEQFF. The CDR3 DNA follows: TGCGCCAGCAGTGAAAGCGGGGGGGCCTACAATGAGCAGTTCTTC.

With respect to this clonotype: The junction shows a germline mismatch at one end, possibly a read error. V is TRBV28 and J is TRBJ2-4; TRBD1 aligns across 9 bases. Germline V gives CDR1 MDHEN, CDR2 SYDVKM. The CDR3 is 17 residues long. CDR3 sequence (DNA): TGTGCCAGCAGTTTGGGCGGGACAGGGTTGTCCAAAACCATTCAGTACTTC. Protein: CASSLGGTGLSKTIQYF.

The chain recombines TRBV6-6 with TRBJ2-7, with a possible D match to TRBD1 (6 bases). Germline CDR1 reads MNHNY; CDR2 reads SVGAGI (reference sequence). The CDR3 is made up of 15 amino acids. V lost 6 bases and J 3 bases, leaving 18 bases between the germline ends. The CDR3 loop is CASRGDRGQDYEQYF. The CDR3, as DNA: TGTGCCAGCAGGGGGGACCGGGGACAAGACTACGAGCAGTACTTC.

Of note for this clonotype: This may be a read error: a much more frequent sequence differs by one nucleotide. V and J are TRBV7-2 and TRBJ1-5; D ambiguous. The V gene's germline CDR1 is SGHTA and CDR2 FQGNSA. Trimming stripped 2 bases from V and 3 bases from J, with 8 bases between. The CDR3 runs 14 residues. This chain's CDR3 is CASSLQDNNQPQHF. CDR3 coding DNA: TGTGCCAGCAGCTTACAGGATAACAATCAGCCCCAGCATTTT. The whole variable domain, filled in from reference TRBV7-2 and TRBJ1-5, reads GAGVSQSPSNKVTEKGKDVELRCDPISGHTALYWYRQSLGQGLEFLIYFQGNSAPDKSGLPSDRFSAERTGGSVSTLTIQRTQQEDSAVYLCASSLQDNNQPQHFGDGTRLSIL.

This chain links TRBV7-9 with TRBJ2-4, with TRBD2 identical over 9 bases. The J call is in doubt because the DNA end fits TRBJ2-7 better. The germline V gene has CDR1 SEHNR and CDR2 FQNEAQ (reference sequence). The CDR3 is 14 amino acids. CDR3 sequence reads: CASSRSGRRYEQYF. The CDR3 bases are TGTGCCAGCAGCAGAAGCGGGAGGAGATACGAGCAGTACTTC.

This clonotype occurred a few times. An end of the junction differs from the germline gene, which may be a read error. The chain links TRBV5-1 to TRBJ2-2; 9 nucleotides agree with TRBD2. In germline, CDR1 is SGHRS, CDR2 YFSETQ. The CDR3 is 16 amino acids. The CDR3, as DNA: TGCGCCAGCAGCGGACTTAGCGGGAGCCACACCGGGGAGTTGTTTTTT. It encodes CASSGLSGSHTGELFF.

About this clonotype: A single base separates this from a much larger clone, so it may be a read error. This sequence joins TRBV2 and TRBJ2-5; no definite D call. The end of the DNA fits TRBJ2-7 better, so the J call may be wrong. Germline V gives CDR1 SNHLY, CDR2 FYNNEI. The CDR3 has 11 residues. The CDR3 sequence: CVSSDVYEQYF. In nucleotides, the CDR3 is TGTGTCAGCAGTGATGTCTACGAGCAGTACTTC.